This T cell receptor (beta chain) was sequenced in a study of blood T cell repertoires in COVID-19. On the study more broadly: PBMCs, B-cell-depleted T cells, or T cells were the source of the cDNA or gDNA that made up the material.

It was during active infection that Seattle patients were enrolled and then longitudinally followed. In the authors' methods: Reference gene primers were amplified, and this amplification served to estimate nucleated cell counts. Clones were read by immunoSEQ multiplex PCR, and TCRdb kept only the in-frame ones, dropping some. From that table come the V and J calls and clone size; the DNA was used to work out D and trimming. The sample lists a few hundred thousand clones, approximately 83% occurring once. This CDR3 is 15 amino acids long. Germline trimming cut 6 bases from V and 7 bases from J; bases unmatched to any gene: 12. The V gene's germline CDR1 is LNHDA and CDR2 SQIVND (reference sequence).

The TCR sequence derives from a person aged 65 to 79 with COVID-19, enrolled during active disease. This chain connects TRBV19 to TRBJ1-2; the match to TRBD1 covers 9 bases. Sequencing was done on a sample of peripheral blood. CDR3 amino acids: CASSRQIGQGPGYTF. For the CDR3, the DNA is TGTGCCAGTAGCCGACAGATTGGACAGGGGCCTGGCTACACCTTC.